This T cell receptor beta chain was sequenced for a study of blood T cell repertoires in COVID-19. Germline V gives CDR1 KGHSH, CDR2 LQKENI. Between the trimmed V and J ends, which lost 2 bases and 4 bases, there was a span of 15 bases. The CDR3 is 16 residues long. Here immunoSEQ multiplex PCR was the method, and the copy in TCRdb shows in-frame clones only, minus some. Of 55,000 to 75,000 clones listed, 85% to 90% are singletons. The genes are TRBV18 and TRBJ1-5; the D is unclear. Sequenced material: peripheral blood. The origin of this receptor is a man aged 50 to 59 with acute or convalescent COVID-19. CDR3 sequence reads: CASSPSVAGWNQPQHF. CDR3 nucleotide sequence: TGTGCCAGCTCACCATCCGTGGCAGGCTGGAATCAGCCCCAGCATTTT. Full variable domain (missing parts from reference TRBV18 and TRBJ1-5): NAGVMQNPRHLVRRRGQEARLRCSPMKGHSHVYWYRQLPEEGLKFMVYLQKENIIDESGMPKERFSAEFPKEGPSILRIQQVVRGDSAAYFCASSPSVAGWNQPQHFGDGTRLSIL.